This T cell receptor (beta chain) was observed in a study of blood T cell repertoires in COVID-19. Study-level background: Material from acute and convalescent COVID-19 was sourced from the United States, Italy and Spain. Nucleic acid was either cDNA or gDNA, and it came from T cells, B-cell-depleted T cells, or PBMCs.

Trimming cost V 5 bases and J 6 bases; bases outside gene matches: 13. In germline, CDR1 is SEHNR, CDR2 FQNEAQ (reference sequence). The length of the CDR3 is 16 residues. Study processing details: Scientists estimated how many nucleated cells there were by amplifying reference gene primers. The assay was immunoSEQ multiplex PCR, and TCRdb's table has in-frame clones only and misses some. The V and J calls and clone size are taken from that table; D and trimming were inferred from the DNA. The profile covers about 61,000 clones, with 75% to 90% appearing a single time and more than 12% taken by the ten largest.

The J gene is TRBJ2-3, the V gene TRBV7-9; 8 nucleotides match TRBD2. The TCR comes from a human donor in a cohort sampled during active COVID-19. Sequenced material: peripheral blood. The CDR3 region is CASSPPLGRAGDTQYF. CDR3 in DNA: TGTGCCAGCAGCCCACCCCTCGGGAGGGCCGGGGATACGCAGTATTTT. The whole variable domain, remainder taken from reference TRBV7-9 and TRBJ2-3, is DTGVSQNPRHKITKRGQNVTFRCDPISEHNRLYWYRQTLGQGPEFLTYFQNEAQLEKSRLLSDRFSAERPKGSFSTLEIQRTEQGDSAMYLCASSPPLGRAGDTQYFGPGTRLTVL.